Following are 31 T cell receptor beta chains from one sample sequenced in a study of blood T cell repertoires in COVID-19. Assay: immunoSEQ multiplex PCR; the TCRdb copy retains only in-frame clones and omits some. The table includes approximately 79,000 clones, around 84% detected once. The sample consisted of peripheral blood. The origin of the receptors is a woman in her 50s with acute or convalescent COVID-19.

Only one count was recorded for this clone. The chain joins TRBV5-1 to TRBJ1-2; 10 bases are shared with TRBD1. The length of the CDR3 is 14 residues. Trimming at V came to 4 bases and at J to 2 bases, leaving 2 bases not matched to a gene. In germline, CDR1 is SGHRS, CDR2 YFSETQ. The chain's CDR3 is CASSTDRGNYGYTF. CDR3 sequence (DNA): TGCGCCAGCAGCACGGACAGGGGGAACTATGGCTACACCTTC.

The gene calls are TRBV13 and TRBJ2-1; 10 bases fit TRBD2. The CDR3 has 12 residues. The germline V gene encodes CDR1 PRHDT and CDR2 FYEKMQ (reference sequence). Trimming took 8 bases from V and 14 from J; bases not matched to a gene: 9. CDR3 nucleotide sequence: TGTGCCAGCGAGGTAGCGGGAGGACTAAAGTTCTTC. Amino acid sequence: CASEVAGGLKFF.

This chain uses TRBV27 with TRBJ2-1; D is perhaps TRBD2 (5 bases). The germline V gene has CDR1 MNHEY and CDR2 SMNVEV (reference sequence). The CDR3 is 13 residues long. Trimming stripped 5 bases from V and 3 bases from J, with 8 bases between. This CDR3 is CASSRGYYNEQFF. The DNA of the CDR3 is TGTGCCAGCAGTCGCGGGTACTACAATGAGCAGTTCTTC.

The chain carries TRBV14 and TRBJ2-7; TRBD2 agrees at 13 bases. Germline V gene data show CDR1 as SGHDN and CDR2 as FVKESK. The trim removed 0 bases at V and 0 bases at J, leaving 11 bases unmatched. This CDR3 has 20 amino acids. CDR3 coding DNA: TGTGCCAGCAGCCAAGATACCCAGGGACTAGCGGGATCCTACTCCTACGAGCAGTACTTC. This gives the protein CASSQDTQGLAGSYSYEQYF.

The CDR3 bases are TGTGCCAGCAGCCAAGCCGGGACAAGGACCTATGGCTACACCTTC. Its protein product is CASSQAGTRTYGYTF. The chain uses TRBV14 and TRBJ1-2, with D perhaps TRBD1 (6 bases). The V and J ends lost 1 base and 4 bases respectively, with 13 bases between them. The CDR3 contains 15 residues. Per germline, CDR1 SGHDN and CDR2 FVKESK.

In this sample, this clone turned up a few times. The V call is TRBV7-2, the J call TRBJ2-1, with no clear D. Trimming removed 6 bases from V and 6 bases from J, with 21 bases in between. This CDR3 contains 16 residues. Germline V gene lookup returns CDR1 SGHTA and CDR2 FQGNSA. CDR3 sequence: CASRRLPGRQPNEQFF. DNA for the CDR3: TGTGCCAGCAGACGCTTACCCGGCAGGCAGCCCAATGAGCAGTTCTTC.

CDR3 sequence reads: CASSLRVFIPDTQYF. The CDR3 DNA reads TGTGCCAGCAGTTTGAGGGTTTTTATCCCAGATACGCAGTATTTT. The V and J genes are TRBV28 and TRBJ2-3, with D maybe TRBD2 (5 bases). Germline CDR1 is MDHEN and CDR2 is SYDVKM. With 3 bases removed from V and 4 bases from J, the gap between germline ends came to 14 bases. There are 15 residues in the CDR3. The whole variable domain, remainder taken from reference TRBV28 and TRBJ2-3, is DVKVTQSSRYLVKRTGEKVFLECVQDMDHENMFWYRQDPGLGLRLIYFSYDVKMKEKGDIPEGYSVSREKKERFSLILESASTNQTSMYLCASSLRVFIPDTQYFGPGTRLTVL.

V is TRBV5-6 and J is TRBJ2-5; no reliable D call. Germline V gives CDR1 SGHDT, CDR2 YYEEEE. Trimming left V 0 bases short and J 0 bases short, with 6 bases between. This CDR3 is 14 amino acids long. The CDR3 loop is CASSLGAYQETQYF. Written as DNA, the CDR3 is TGTGCCAGCAGCTTGGGAGCGTACCAAGAGACCCAGTACTTC.

The chain uses TRBV27 and TRBJ2-2; a possible D gene is TRBD1 (6 bases). The CDR3 has 16 amino acids. V lost 1 base and J lost 2, with 11 bases in between. Germline V gene sequence: CDR1 MNHEY, CDR2 SMNVEV (reference sequence). The CDR3 DNA sequence: TGTGCCAGCAGTTTATATCCAGGGGCTAACACCGGGGAGCTGTTTTTT. Protein product: CASSLYPGANTGELFF.

The V and J genes are TRBV15 and TRBJ2-2; 7 bases agree with TRBD2. V lost 3 bases, J lost 5 bases, and 3 bases stayed unmatched. Per germline, CDR1 LNHNV and CDR2 YYDKDF (reference sequence). This CDR3 has 14 amino acids. The CDR3 nucleotides read TGTGCCACCAGCAGGGGAGGGAGTACCGGGGAGCTGTTTTTT. Its protein product is CATSRGGSTGELFF.

V usage is TRBV6-5 and J usage is TRBJ2-7; maybe TRBD1 (6 bases). V was shortened by 5 bases and J by 7 bases, with 21 bases between the two germline ends. The germline V gene has CDR1 MNHEY and CDR2 SVGAGI. The CDR3 contains 15 residues. Here the CDR3 reads CASSTLGAAVGEQYF. In DNA form, the CDR3 reads TGTGCCAGCAGTACCTTGGGGGCGGCCGTGGGGGAGCAGTACTTC.

This clone was seen a single time. This chain links TRBV28 with TRBJ2-7; D call uncertain. The CDR3 contains 12 residues. With 4 bases removed from V and 5 bases from J, the gap between germline ends came to 9 bases. Germline V gene lookup returns CDR1 MDHEN and CDR2 SYDVKM. The CDR3 DNA reads TGTGCCAGCAGTTCGGCCCAGGACGAGCAGTACTTC. It yields the protein CASSSAQDEQYF.

V gene TRBV7-3 combines with J gene TRBJ2-2; D possibly corresponds to TRBD1 (6 bases). V gave up 4 bases and J gave up 0 bases, with 9 bases separating them. This CDR3 spans 15 amino acids. From germline, CDR1 is SGHTA and CDR2 FQGTGA. In DNA, the CDR3 is TGTGCCAGCAGCTCAGGGGTATCGAACACCGGGGAGCTGTTTTTT. Amino acids: CASSSGVSNTGELFF.

This clone has a handful of counts. In the same sample, other DNA sequences code for this CDR3. The chain joins TRBV7-2 to TRBJ2-7; 7 positions agree with TRBD2. The CDR3 has 14 amino acids. Per the germline V gene, CDR1 is SGHTA and CDR2 is FQGNSA. The trim removed 6 bases at V and 3 bases at J, leaving 8 bases unmatched. As DNA, the CDR3 is TGTGCCAGCAGTCTAGGGAGGGGCAACTACGAGCAGTACTTC. Translating it yields CASSLGRGNYEQYF.

This chain uses TRBV27 with TRBJ1-6; D is uncertain. Trimming cost V 1 base and J 2 bases, with 9 bases left between them. The germline V gene encodes CDR1 MNHEY and CDR2 SMNVEV (reference sequence). CDR3 size: 16 residues. CDR3 protein: CASSLYEGAYNSPLHF. The CDR3 DNA is TGTGCCAGCAGTTTATACGAGGGCGCCTATAATTCACCCCTCCACTTT.

V is TRBV11-2 and J is TRBJ1-2, with TRBD1 as a possible D gene (5 bases). Trimming took off 2 bases at V and 2 bases at J, with 9 bases between the two ends. CDR1 SGHAT and CDR2 FQNNGV come from the germline V gene. This CDR3 has 14 residues. CDR3 region: CASSLTDSNYGYTF. The DNA for the CDR3 is TGTGCCAGCAGCTTAACAGACAGCAACTATGGCTACACCTTC.

V and J are TRBV7-8 and TRBJ1-4; 9 bases match TRBD1. Germline trimming cut 5 bases from V and 4 bases from J; bases unmatched to any gene: 2. This CDR3 contains 14 residues. Per the germline V gene, CDR1 is SGHVS and CDR2 is FQNEAQ. The CDR3 nucleotides are TGTGCCAGCAGCCCGGGACAGGGTAATGAAAAACTGTTTTTT. The encoded protein is CASSPGQGNEKLFF. The complete variable domain, with remaining parts taken from reference TRBV7-8 and TRBJ1-4, reads GAGVSQSPRYKVAKRGQDVALRCDPISGHVSLFWYQQALGQGPEFLTYFQNEAQLDKSGLPSDRFFAERPEGSVSTLKIQRTQQEDSAVYLCASSPGQGNEKLFFGSGTQLSVL.

The count of this clone is one. This chain joins TRBV5-4 and TRBJ1-1; D possibly corresponds to TRBD1 (6 bases). The CDR3 extends over 13 amino acids. In germline, CDR1 is SGHNT, CDR2 YYREEE (reference sequence). Trimming shortened V by 5 bases and J by 4 bases, and 12 bases separated the two germline ends. CDR3 region: CASSFRGGTEAFF. Here the CDR3 DNA reads TGTGCCAGCAGTTTTAGAGGGGGCACTGAAGCTTTCTTT.

V gene TRBV7-2 combines with J gene TRBJ2-3, with TRBD1 identical over 7 bases. J was trimmed by 0 bases and V by 6 bases; bases with no gene match: 3. Germline CDR1 reads SGHTA; CDR2 reads FQGNSA. This CDR3 has 14 residues. CDR3 loop: CASSVQGSTDTQYF. CDR3 nucleotides: TGTGCCAGCAGTGTACAGGGGAGCACAGATACGCAGTATTTT.

The V gene is TRBV7-2, the J gene TRBJ2-7, with 7 bases matching TRBD1. Germline V gene data show CDR1 as SGHTA and CDR2 as FQGNSA. After removal of 0 bases from V and 5 bases from J, the junction contained 7 bases not matched to a gene. CDR3 length: 15 residues. This CDR3 is CASSLAGTVKDEQYF. The CDR3 nucleotides are TGTGCCAGCAGCTTAGCGGGGACAGTTAAGGACGAGCAGTACTTC.

This chain joins TRBV28 and TRBJ2-1, with D tentatively TRBD2 (5 bases). Germline CDR1 is MDHEN and CDR2 is SYDVKM. Trimming left V 5 bases short and J 5 bases short, with 16 bases between. This CDR3 has 15 residues. For the CDR3, the DNA is TGTGCCAGCAGTATCAGCGGTATCCCGCACAATGAGCAGTTCTTC. It translates to CASSISGIPHNEQFF.

The chain is built from TRBV5-1 and TRBJ2-3, with D maybe TRBD2 (6 bases). This CDR3 region has 15 residues. The germline CDR1 and CDR2 sequences are SGHRS and YFSETQ. Trimming stripped 4 bases from V and 4 bases from J, with 16 bases between. The DNA of the CDR3 is TGCGCCAGCAGCAGGGAGGCGACTAAATCAGATACGCAGTATTTT. Translated, it gives CASSREATKSDTQYF.

The gene calls are TRBV5-1 and TRBJ2-1, with a tentative D call TRBD2 (5 bases). This CDR3 region has 12 residues. CDR1 is SGHRS, CDR2 YFSETQ, per germline. V gave up 2 bases and J gave up 6 bases, with 6 bases separating them. The CDR3 sequence is CASSLGSNEQFF. The CDR3 DNA follows: TGCGCCAGCAGCTTAGGGAGCAATGAGCAGTTCTTC.

This clone was recorded only once. This chain uses TRBV27 with TRBJ1-6; D not resolved. Germline values: CDR1 MNHEY, CDR2 SMNVEV (reference sequence). The CDR3 extends over 13 amino acids. V gave up 4 bases and J gave up 7 bases, with 8 bases separating them. CDR3 residues: CASSWQVNSPLHF. CDR3 DNA: TGTGCCAGCAGTTGGCAGGTCAATTCACCCCTCCACTTT.

V gene TRBV9 combines with J gene TRBJ2-1; TRBD2 is a possible D gene (5 bases). Per the germline V gene, CDR1 is SGDLS and CDR2 is YYNGEE. The CDR3 is made up of 16 amino acids. Trimming removed 0 bases at V and 7 bases at J, with 17 bases between. Written as DNA, the CDR3 is TGTGCCAGCAGCGTAGCTCCTGCCCATTGGGAGAATGAGCAGTTCTTC. It translates to CASSVAPAHWENEQFF.

The genes are TRBV2 and TRBJ2-1, with 11 bases fitting TRBD1. There are 13 residues in the CDR3. From germline, CDR1 is SNHLY and CDR2 FYNNEI. The junction had 3 bases not matched to a gene; V was cut back by 8 bases and J by 6 bases. The CDR3 reads CASGGQGVNEQFF. CDR3 nucleotides: TGTGCCAGCGGGGGACAGGGGGTCAATGAGCAGTTCTTC.

Only one count was recorded for this clone. The gene calls are TRBV4-1 and TRBJ1-1, with 9 nucleotides matching TRBD1. The CDR3 has 18 amino acids. V trimming: 5 bases; J trimming: 6 bases; junction bases outside the gene matches: 19. The V gene's germline CDR1 is MGHRA and CDR2 YSYEKL. The DNA for the CDR3 is TGCGCCAGCAGCTCCCCGTCCGGGACAGGGTGGGTCATGCCTGAAGCTTTCTTT. It encodes CASSSPSGTGWVMPEAFF.

This sequence joins TRBV2 and TRBJ2-2, with 8 bases lining up with TRBD2. This CDR3 is built from 14 residues. The germline V gene encodes CDR1 SNHLY and CDR2 FYNNEI. V shed 4 bases and J 6 bases; nucleotides not matched to a gene: 4. The CDR3 DNA is TGTGCCAGCAGTGTCGGGAGGGGTGCCGGGGAGCTGTTTTTT. Translation gives CASSVGRGAGELFF.

The rearrangement links TRBV19 to TRBJ2-3, with TRBD2 matching over 9 bases. The CDR3 is made up of 20 amino acids. Per germline, CDR1 LNHDA and CDR2 SQIVND (reference sequence). Unmatched junction bases numbered 22, after V lost 4 bases and J lost 5 bases. CDR3 nucleotides: TGTGCCAGTAGTAGGTTAGTAAGCGGGGGGCTCCTACACACCAAAGATACGCAGTATTTT. Translated, it gives CASSRLVSGGLLHTKDTQYF.

The chain joins TRBV5-1 to TRBJ2-7; perhaps TRBD2 as D (5 bases). The germline CDR1 and CDR2 sequences are SGHRS and YFSETQ. Trimming left V 0 bases short and J 4 bases short, with 14 bases between. CDR3 length equals 15 residues. CDR3 residues: CASSLEGATLYEQYF. For the CDR3, the DNA is TGCGCCAGCAGCTTGGAGGGAGCAACACTTTACGAGCAGTACTTC.

The chain carries TRBV11-2 and TRBJ2-5; 10 bases match TRBD2. This CDR3 is 14 amino acids long. After removal of 5 bases from V and 2 bases from J, the junction contained 2 bases not matched to a gene. CDR1 and CDR2 from the germline V gene are SGHAT and FQNNGV. In DNA form, the CDR3 reads TGTGCCAGCAGCCCTAGCGGGGGTCAAGAGACCCAGTACTTC. Translated: CASSPSGGQETQYF.